These 15 T cell receptor beta chains originate from one sample sequenced in a study of blood T cell repertoires in COVID-19. Profiled with immunoSEQ multiplex PCR; TCRdb holds only in-frame clones, not every one. This table holds 150,000 to 200,000 clones, roughly nine tenths found once. Sequencing input: peripheral blood. These receptors were collected from a man aged 18 to 35 who had recovered from COVID-19.

V usage is TRBV3-1 (or the pseudogene TRBV3-2) and J usage is TRBJ2-2; TRBD2 aligns across 12 bases. V lost 5 bases, J lost 7 bases, and 5 bases stayed unmatched. This CDR3 has 15 residues. CDR1 is LGHDT, CDR2 YNNKEL, per germline (reference sequence). The DNA of the CDR3 is TGTGCCAGCAGCGCGACTAGCGGGAGCAACGGGGAGCTGTTTTTT. This gives the protein CASSATSGSNGELFF.

This sequence joins TRBV6-6 and TRBJ2-1, with 11 bases that match TRBD1. The CDR3 totals 14 residues. Per germline, CDR1 MNHNY and CDR2 SVGAGI (reference sequence). V trimming: 8 bases; J trimming: 13 bases; junction bases outside the gene matches: 13. The CDR3 nucleotides are TGTGCCAGCCGAGAGGGACAGGGGGGTGCCCCTCAGTTCTTC. This gives the protein CASREGQGGAPQFF.

This clone was seen once. The rearrangement uses TRBV19 and TRBJ2-6; D is possibly TRBD2 (5 bases). The CDR3 sequence is 16 residues long. The germline CDR1 and CDR2 sequences are LNHDA and SQIVND (reference sequence). V dropped 9 bases and J dropped 0 bases, with 15 bases sitting between them. In nucleotides, the CDR3 is TGTGCCAGCGAGGACGGAGGCCTCTCTGGGGCCAACGTCCTGACTTTC. It is translated as CASEDGGLSGANVLTF.

The chain joins TRBV2 to TRBJ1-1; TRBD1 might be the D (6 bases). Looked up from germline, CDR1 is SNHLY and CDR2 is FYNNEI. This CDR3 is 13 amino acids long. Trimming cost V 6 bases and J 6 bases, with 14 bases left between them. CDR3 coding DNA: TGTGCCAGCAGCCGCGGACAGCGCTCTGAAGCTTTCTTT. Protein sequence: CASSRGQRSEAFF.

V usage is TRBV4-1 and J usage is TRBJ2-2, with 11 bases that match TRBD1. This CDR3 is built from 17 residues. Per the germline V gene, CDR1 is MGHRA and CDR2 is YSYEKL. V gave up 4 bases and J gave up 4 bases; unmatched junction bases: 8. The CDR3 loop reads CASSRIGQGAGTGELFF. For the CDR3, the DNA is TGCGCCAGCAGCCGAATCGGACAGGGGGCGGGCACCGGGGAGCTGTTTTTT.

V and J are TRBV6-2 or TRBV6-3 and TRBJ2-7; unclear D gene. There are 12 residues in the CDR3. The germline gives CDR1 MNHEY, CDR2 SVGEGT. V lost 2 bases and J lost 3, with 5 bases in between. The CDR3 sequence is CASSYPSYEQYF. CDR3 DNA: TGTGCCAGCAGTTACCCCAGCTACGAGCAGTACTTC.

J is TRBJ2-5 and V is TRBV12-3 or TRBV12-4; tentatively, D is TRBD2 (7 bases). CDR3 length equals 13 residues. Trimming took 6 bases from V and 7 from J, leaving 15 bases between them. DNA of the CDR3: TGTGCCAGCAGAAGCGGGGAACAGGGGACCCAGTACTTC. This codes for CASRSGEQGTQYF.

The chain employs TRBV7-2 and TRBJ1-5; 11 positions match TRBD1. Per germline, CDR1 SGHTA and CDR2 FQGNSA. The V and J ends lost 5 bases and 6 bases, in that order; junction bases with no gene match: 6. The CDR3 length is 15 residues. CDR3 bases: TGTGCCAGCAGCAGGGACAGGGGGAGTGGTCAGCCCCAGCATTTT. This translates into CASSRDRGSGQPQHF.

This rearrangement joins TRBV10-3 to TRBJ2-4; 11 positions match TRBD2. V was pared by 10 bases and J by 3 bases, with 17 bases of the junction left unmatched. CDR1 and CDR2 from the germline V gene are ENHRY and SYGVKD. The CDR3 has 18 amino acids. CDR3: CATALGDSGRDIKNIQYF. The CDR3 DNA sequence: TGTGCCACCGCGCTGGGAGATAGCGGGAGGGATATCAAAAACATTCAGTACTTC.

This chain joins TRBV24-1 and TRBJ2-3, with 8 bases lining up with TRBD1. The V gene's germline CDR1 is KGHDR and CDR2 SFDVKD. J lost 2 bases, V lost 4 bases, and 13 bases had no gene match. The length of the CDR3 is 18 residues. CDR3: CATSERLRTGYDTDTQYF. The DNA for the CDR3 is TGTGCCACCAGTGAACGATTAAGGACAGGGTATGACACAGATACGCAGTATTTT.

The gene calls are TRBV6-5 and TRBJ2-7, with TRBD1 identical over 9 bases. The V gene end was trimmed by 7 bases and the J gene end by 5 bases; junction bases not matched to a gene: 6. Germline CDR1 and CDR2: MNHEY and SVGAGI. This CDR3 spans 13 amino acids. The CDR3 loop is CASTRDRDHEQYF. The CDR3, as DNA: TGTGCCAGCACCCGGGACAGGGACCACGAGCAGTACTTC.

The chain is built from TRBV7-8 and TRBJ1-3, with D possibly matching TRBD1 (6 bases). Germline V gene lookup returns CDR1 SGHVS and CDR2 FQNEAQ. The CDR3 covers 16 residues. Trimming left V 5 bases short and J 0 bases short, with 14 bases between. CDR3 sequence: CASSIRTGLSGNTIYF. CDR3 nucleotides: TGTGCCAGCAGCATTCGAACAGGGCTCTCTGGAAACACCATATATTTT.

The CDR3 is CASRIQGITDTQYF. The DNA for the CDR3 is TGTGCCAGCAGGATTCAGGGGATCACAGATACGCAGTATTTT. The J gene is TRBJ2-3, the V gene TRBV6-5, with TRBD1 as a possible D gene (6 bases). This CDR3 is 14 amino acids long. Trimming stripped 6 bases from V and 2 bases from J, with 12 bases between. Per germline, CDR1 MNHEY and CDR2 SVGAGI.

The rearrangement joins TRBV9 to TRBJ2-1, with 12 bases fitting TRBD2. V was clipped by 0 bases and J by 3 bases; unmatched bases: 10. Germline V lookup: CDR1 SGDLS, CDR2 YYNGEE. The CDR3 runs to 19 residues. This CDR3 reads CASSVGRLAGGMGYNEQFF. In nucleotides, the CDR3 is TGTGCCAGCAGCGTAGGTCGGCTAGCGGGAGGGATGGGCTACAATGAGCAGTTCTTC.

The rearrangement links TRBV13 to TRBJ2-7; 9 nucleotides align to TRBD2. The V gene end was trimmed by 0 bases and the J gene end by 1 base; junction bases not matched to a gene: 7. The CDR3 is made up of 17 amino acids. Germline CDR1 is PRHDT and CDR2 is FYEKMQ (reference sequence). The chain's CDR3 is CASSLGLAGRSSYEQYF. The DNA for the CDR3 is TGTGCCAGCAGCTTAGGCCTAGCGGGACGTTCTTCCTACGAGCAGTACTTC.